This record concerns one TCR beta chain sequence. The antigen this receptor binds is unknown. No base-level quality is on record; no much larger clone is a single base apart. Any patient with an uncontrolled infection, another autoimmune disease, pregnancy or lactation was excluded. Clinical symptoms, serum thyroxine and TRAb, thyroid ultrasound, and orbital computed tomography formed the basis for the diagnoses. Trizol reagent was used to extract total RNA, and RNA quality was then checked on an Agilent 2100 Bioanalyzer. V lost 5 bases and J lost 4 bases, and the count of bases not matched to a germline gene is 14. As encoded in the germline V gene, CDR1 is SGHTA while CDR2 is FQGNSA. From the cysteine through the phenylalanine, the CDR3 covers 17 amino acids. CDR3 DNA is the only sequence kept; it has 51 bases, read in frame from the first base. These data are taken from a study of T cells in Graves' hyperthyroidism and ophthalmopathy (dated by TCRdb to about 2019). Regarding the study in general: TCR V-J signatures able to tell the groups apart were searched for in a discovery cohort of more than 90 patients, of whom more than 40 had Graves' ophthalmopathy and around 56 had stable Graves' hyperthyroidism. Prospective prediction of ophthalmopathy was tested in an independent validation cohort consisting of some 20 hyperthyroidism patients and around 17 patients who later progressed to ophthalmopathy. The 75 to 100 discovery patients were randomly divided into training and test sets at a 7:3 ratio. Thyroid tissue and blood T-cell repertoires from several Graves' hyperthyroidism patients were also compared in the study. Once sampling was done, hyperthyroidism patients were given methimazole at a starting dose of 30 mg daily, whereas ophthalmopathy patients were given high-dose intravenous methylprednisolone. According to the paper, TCR Vbeta CDR3 sequencing was carried out on about 140 peripheral blood samples, which came from approximately 41 ophthalmopathy, about 75 hyperthyroidism and roughly 17 progressor patients. The investigation overall reported the following: Blood samples also contained most of the expanded thyroid clonotypes (frequency above 0.001), which suggests that blood repertoires may reflect thyroid immune responses. A 13 V-J signature model separated ophthalmopathy from stable hyperthyroidism, with around 90% sensitivity and about 81% specificity in cross-validation and 80%/75% in testing. In validation, the model predicted progression to ophthalmopathy with 55% to 71% sensitivity and approximately 78% specificity, a median of around six months before onset. Sample size was not statistically predetermined, and blinding of investigators to group allocation was not performed.

Amplification of TCR beta CDR3 regions was carried out from RNA transcripts. The first round of RT-PCR for the TCR CDR3 was performed with the HTBI primer set and the Qiagen OneStep RT-PCR kit. The libraries were constructed in a second round of multiplex PCR and then size-selected and purified. Sequencing of the libraries was done on an Illumina HiSeq2000 using paired-end 100 bp reads. In the authors' own workflow: Raw data were processed with SOAPnuke, discarding reads with adapters, uncalled bases, mean Phred below 15, or no exact constant-primer or identifier match. High-quality paired reads were merged using COPE v1.2.5, and each unique nucleotide sequence was defined as a clonotype. MiTCR v1.1 was used to align clonotypes to the IMGT TRBV, TRBD and TRBJ reference segments. The analysis included only V-J combinations with a frequency above 0.0001, which together covered around 99% of the repertoires. A TCS score was defined as the ratio between F50 (clonal expansion) and ExV (chaos), using BLOSUM62-based TCRdist between CDR3 peptides within each V-J. Welch's t-statistics and random forest reduced fewer than 600 V-J features to roughly 13, which were used in a naive Bayes classifier (R e1071). The similarity between thyroid and blood repertoires was quantified using the Morisita-Horn index. TCRdb handled the public reads itself, with Q25 trimming in fastp and clone calling in MiXCR, and kept productive beta chains. Rows matching on CDR3 protein sequence are summarized as one entry with the most common DNA and genes. TCRdb, not the original authors, processed these V and J calls. Within this sample are 550,000 to 700,000 distinct CDR3 sequences, with about half of them counted one time only. The biggest ten clones account for roughly 19% of the sample.

The sequence was collected from an adult woman with Graves' disease, either hyperthyroidism or ophthalmopathy (not recorded which). The rearranged segments are TRBV7-2 and TRBJ1-2, and TRBD1 aligns with 9 junction nucleotides. Sequenced material: peripheral blood or thyroid tissue (not recorded which). The DNA sequence reads TGTGCCAGCAGCAAACATTTTAACCAGGGACAGGGCTATGGCTACACCTTC. This encodes CASSKHFNQGQGYGYTF.